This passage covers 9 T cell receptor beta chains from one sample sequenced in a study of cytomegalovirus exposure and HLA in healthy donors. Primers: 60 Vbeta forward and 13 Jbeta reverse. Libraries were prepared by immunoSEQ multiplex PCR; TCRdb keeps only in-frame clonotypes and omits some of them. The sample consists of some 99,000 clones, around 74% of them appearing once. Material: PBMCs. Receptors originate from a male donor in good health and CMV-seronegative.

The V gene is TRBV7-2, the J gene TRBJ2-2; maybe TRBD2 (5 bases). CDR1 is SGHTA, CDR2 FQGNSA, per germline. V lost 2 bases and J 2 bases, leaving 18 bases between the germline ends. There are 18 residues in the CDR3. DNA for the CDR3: TGTGCCAGCAGCTTATTTGTAGCGCCCACCAAAAACACCGGGGAGCTGTTTTTT. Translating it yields CASSLFVAPTKNTGELFF.

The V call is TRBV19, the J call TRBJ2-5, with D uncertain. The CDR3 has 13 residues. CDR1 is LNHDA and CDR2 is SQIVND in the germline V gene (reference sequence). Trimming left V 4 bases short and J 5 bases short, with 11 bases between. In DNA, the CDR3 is TGTGCCAGTAGTAACGAGTATATGGAGACCCAGTACTTC. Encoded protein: CASSNEYMETQYF.

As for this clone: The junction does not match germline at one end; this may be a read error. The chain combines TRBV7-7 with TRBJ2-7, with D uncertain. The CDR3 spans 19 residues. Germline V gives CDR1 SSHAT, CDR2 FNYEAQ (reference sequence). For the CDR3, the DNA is TGTGCTAGCAGCCCCAATAATCCCCCGCCAAAACCGAGCTCCTACGAGCAGTACTTC. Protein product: CASSPNNPPPKPSSYEQYF. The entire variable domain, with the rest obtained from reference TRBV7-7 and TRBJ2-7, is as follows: GAGVSQSPRYKVTKRGQDVTLRCDPISSHATLYWYQQALGQGPEFLTYFNYEAQPDKSGLPSDRFSAERPEGSISTLTIQRTEQRDSAMYRCASSPNNPPPKPSSYEQYFGPGTRLTVT.

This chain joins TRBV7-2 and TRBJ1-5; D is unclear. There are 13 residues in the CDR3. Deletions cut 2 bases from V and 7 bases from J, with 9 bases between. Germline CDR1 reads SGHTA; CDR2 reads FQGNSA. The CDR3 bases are TGTGCCAGCAGCTTATGGCAGGTACAGCCCCAGCATTTT. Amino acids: CASSLWQVQPQHF.

DNA of the CDR3: TGTGCCATCAGACTAGACACCGGGGAGCTGTTTTTT. It is translated as CAIRLDTGELFF. The chain has TRBV10-3 and TRBJ2-2; tentatively, D is TRBD2 (5 bases). CDR1 is ENHRY and CDR2 is SYGVKD in the germline V gene. V was cut by 6 bases and J by 3 bases, with 5 bases left in between. The CDR3 spans 12 residues.

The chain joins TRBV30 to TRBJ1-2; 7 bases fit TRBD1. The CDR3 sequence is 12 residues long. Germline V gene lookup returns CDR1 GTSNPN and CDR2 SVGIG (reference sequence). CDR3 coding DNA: TGTGCATCGGGGAGAGGGGGCAATGGCTACACCTTC. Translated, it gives CASGRGGNGYTF.

CDR3 DNA sequence: TGTGCCACCAGCAGAGAAATGGGAGCGAGCACAGATACGCAGTATTTT. Translation gives CATSREMGASTDTQYF. The rearrangement uses TRBV15 and TRBJ2-3; the D gene is possibly TRBD2 (5 bases). The V gene's germline CDR1 is LNHNV and CDR2 YYDKDF (reference sequence). The CDR3 extends over 16 amino acids. V lost 0 bases and J lost 0, with 10 bases in between.

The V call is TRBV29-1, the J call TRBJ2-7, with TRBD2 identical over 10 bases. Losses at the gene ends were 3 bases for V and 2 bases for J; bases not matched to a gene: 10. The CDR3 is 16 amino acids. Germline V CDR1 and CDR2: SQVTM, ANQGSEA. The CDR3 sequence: CSVDGLAGVLPYEQYF. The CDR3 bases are TGCAGCGTTGATGGGCTAGCGGGAGTTTTACCCTACGAGCAGTACTTC.

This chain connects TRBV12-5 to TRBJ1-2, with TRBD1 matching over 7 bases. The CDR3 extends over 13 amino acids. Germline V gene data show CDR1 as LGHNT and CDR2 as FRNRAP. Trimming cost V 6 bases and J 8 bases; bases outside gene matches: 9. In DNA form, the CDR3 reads TGTGCTAGTGGCCCGACAGGGAAGAACGGCTACACCTTC. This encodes CASGPTGKNGYTF.